Listed below are T cell receptor beta chains from one sample, sequenced in a study of T cells in Graves' hyperthyroidism and ophthalmopathy. TCRdb re-called the multiplex PCR reads through MiXCR, storing one row per CDR3 protein. The sample shows roughly 570,000 distinct CDR3 sequences, more than 45% of them seen only once. The sample comprised peripheral blood or thyroid tissue (not recorded which). These receptor sequences come from a woman aged 18-30 years with Graves' hyperthyroidism. Each CDR3 is given with its conserved first and last residue. A D gene is named only where the DNA matches it firmly. The size field is filled for only some rows; it gives once, few, many or a size class.

D gene	clone size	V gene	J gene	CDR3 DNA	CDR3 protein
TRBD1	.	TRBV20-1	TRBJ1-1	TGCAGTGAAGACAGGGCCTGGAATGAAGCTTTCTTT	CSEDRAWNEAFF
TRBD2	many	TRBV12-3/TRBV12-4	TRBJ2-7	TGTGCCAGCAGCCCGGGGACTAGCGGGACCTCCTACGAGCAGTACTTC	CASSPGTSGTSYEQYF
.	many	TRBV27	TRBJ2-7	TGTGCCAGCAGTTTGAGCCCATTCTACGAGCAGTACTTC	CASSLSPFYEQYF
TRBD2	.	TRBV20-1	TRBJ2-7	TGCAGTGCTATCCTAGCGGGACCCCTCTACGAGCAGTACTTC	CSAILAGPLYEQYF
.	.	TRBV29-1	TRBJ2-5	TGCAGCGTTGGGGACATCCTGTACTTC	CSVGDILYF
TRBD1	.	TRBV9	TRBJ2-7	TGTGCCAGCAGCCCTTACCTCCCCGAGGGGACAGGGACCCCCTACGAGCAGTACTTC	CASSPYLPEGTGTPYEQYF
.	many	TRBV5-1	TRBJ2-7	TGCGCCAGCAGCTACCGACAGGCAACCTACGAGCAGTACTTC	CASSYRQATYEQYF
TRBD2	many	TRBV18	TRBJ2-5	TGTGCCAGCTCACCACGGTCGGTAGCGGGAGAGACCCAGTACTTC	CASSPRSVAGETQYF
TRBD2	.	TRBV2	TRBJ2-6	TGTGCCAGCAGTGAGGGAGGGGCCGGGGGGGCCAACGTCCTGACTTTC	CASSEGGAGGANVLTF
.	.	TRBV7-9	TRBJ1-2	TGTGCCAGCAGTCCTCCTTGGGGTGAAGGCTACACCTTC	CASSPPWGEGYTF
TRBD2	many	TRBV29-1	TRBJ2-3	TGCAGCGTTGCGGGGGGAGGTTCTACCACAGATACGCAGTATTTT	CSVAGGGSTTDTQYF
.	.	TRBV7-9	TRBJ1-5	TGTGCCAGCAGGGGGGAGTTGAGGCGGGCCCAGCATTTT	CASRGELRRAQHF
.	.	TRBV18	TRBJ1-2	TGTGCCAGCTCACCAAAGCAAGCAGGGATAAACTATGGCTACACCTTC	CASSPKQAGINYGYTF
TRBD1	many	TRBV7-8	TRBJ1-5	TGTGCCAGCCAGGCCAGGGGGTTCAATCAGCCCCAGCATTTT	CASQARGFNQPQHF
TRBD2	.	TRBV27	TRBJ2-7	TGTGCCAGCAGTTTCAGGACTAGCGGTTTCTACGAGCAGTACTTC	CASSFRTSGFYEQYF
.	.	TRBV20-1	TRBJ2-7	TGCAGTGCCAGCAGTTTATCGAGGAGTCCCTACGAGCAGTACTTC	CSASSLSRSPYEQYF
TRBD1	.	TRBV15	TRBJ2-2	TGTGCCACCAGCTCTCCGGACAGGGGAAAGAACACCGGGGAGCTGTTTTTT	CATSSPDRGKNTGELFF
TRBD2	many	TRBV12-3/TRBV12-4	TRBJ2-2	TGTGCCAGCAGCTCTACTAGCGCCGGGGAGCTGTTTTTT	CASSSTSAGELFF
.	many	TRBV29-1	TRBJ1-3	TGCAGCGCCCGAAAGGGCTCTGGAAACACCATATATTTT	CSARKGSGNTIYF
TRBD1	many	TRBV19	TRBJ1-1	TGTGCCAGTAGTATTGGGGGACAGATCACTGAAGCTTTCTTT	CASSIGGQITEAFF
.	.	TRBV7-9	TRBJ2-5	TGTGCCAGCAGCTTAGTAGGAATACAAGAGACCCAGTACTTC	CASSLVGIQETQYF
.	.	TRBV29-1	TRBJ1-2	TGCAGCGTTGTCCCGGGACAAGACTATGGCTACACCTTC	CSVVPGQDYGYTF
.	once	TRBV29-1	TRBJ1-2	TGCAGCGTTTCCCTCGCGAGAAACTATGGCTACACCTTC	CSVSLARNYGYTF
.	many	TRBV4-1	TRBJ1-1	TGCGCCAGCAGCCTCGCACCGACAGTGAACACTGAAGCTTTCTTT	CASSLAPTVNTEAFF
TRBD2	.	TRBV11-3	TRBJ2-1	TGTGCCAGCAGCGTACTAGCGGGAGCAGCCTACAATGAGCAGTTCTTC	CASSVLAGAAYNEQFF
.	many	TRBV20-1	TRBJ1-4	TGCAGTGCTAGAGTATTCCAACGGGAAAAACTGTTTTTT	CSARVFQREKLFF
.	few	TRBV20-1	TRBJ1-1	TGCAGTGCTAGCGGGCCATCGTCGACTGAAGCTTTCTTT	CSASGPSSTEAFF
.	.	TRBV7-8	TRBJ2-3	TGTGCCAGCAGCAAGACCACAGATACGCAGTATTTT	CASSKTTDTQYF
TRBD2	.	TRBV7-3	TRBJ2-1	TGTGCCAGCAGCTTAAAAAGCGGACTAGCGGGAGTAAATGAGCAGTTCTTC	CASSLKSGLAGVNEQFF
TRBD2	few	TRBV27	TRBJ2-2	TGTGCCAGCAGGAAGGGACTAGCGGGAGGGCCCGGGGAGCTGTTTTTT	CASRKGLAGGPGELFF
.	many	TRBV5-1	TRBJ1-1	TGCGCCAGCAGCTTCCGGGGCCTAACGAACACTGAAGCTTTCTTT	CASSFRGLTNTEAFF
.	once	TRBV4-3	TRBJ2-5	TGCGCCAGCAGCCAAGATAGGGGGGGGGCGAGGGACCAAGAGACCCAGTACTTC	CASSQDRGGARDQETQYF
TRBD1	many	TRBV12-3/TRBV12-4	TRBJ1-2	TGTGCCAGCAGTCGTAGGCCTACAGGGGGGAGAAATGGCTACACCTTC	CASSRRPTGGRNGYTF
.	.	TRBV29-1	TRBJ1-5	TGCAGCGTGGGGACTAGCGGGGAAGAGACCCAGCATTTT	CSVGTSGEETQHF
.	.	TRBV7-2	TRBJ2-4	TGTGCCAGCAGCTCCCTTGGGGGGAGCGATCAGTACTTC	CASSSLGGSDQYF